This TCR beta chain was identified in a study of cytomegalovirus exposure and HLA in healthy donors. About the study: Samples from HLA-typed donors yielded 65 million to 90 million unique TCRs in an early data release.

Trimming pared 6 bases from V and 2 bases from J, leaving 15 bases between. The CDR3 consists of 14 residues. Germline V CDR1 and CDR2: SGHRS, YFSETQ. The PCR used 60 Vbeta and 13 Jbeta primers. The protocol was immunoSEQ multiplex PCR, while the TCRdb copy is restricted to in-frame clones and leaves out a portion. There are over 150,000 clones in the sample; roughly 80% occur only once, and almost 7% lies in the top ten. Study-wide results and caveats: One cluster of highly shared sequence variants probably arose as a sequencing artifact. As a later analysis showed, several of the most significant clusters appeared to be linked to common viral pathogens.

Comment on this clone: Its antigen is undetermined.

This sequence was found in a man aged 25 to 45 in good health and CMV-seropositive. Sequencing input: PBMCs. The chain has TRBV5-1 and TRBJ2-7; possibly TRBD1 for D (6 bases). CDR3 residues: CASTPKGETYEQYF. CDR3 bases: TGCGCCAGCACACCAAAGGGGGAAACCTACGAGCAGTACTTC. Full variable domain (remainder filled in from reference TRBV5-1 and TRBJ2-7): KAGVTQTPRYLIKTRGQQVTLSCSPISGHRSVSWYQQTPGQGLQFLFEYFSETQRNKGNFPGRFSGRQFSNSRSEMNVSTLELGDSALYLCASTPKGETYEQYFGPGTRLTVT.